These 30 T cell receptor beta chains originate from one sample sequenced in a study of OX40 agonist ivuxolimab in advanced cancers. Profiled with immunoSEQ multiplex PCR; TCRdb holds only in-frame clones, not every one. The table records under 100,000 clones, approximately 85% of them present only once. This specimen consisted of CD4+ or CD8+ T cells sorted from blood, obtained in a trial of the OX40 agonist ivuxolimab. Every receptor here comes from an adult with an advanced solid tumor such as melanoma, head and neck, liver or kidney cancer.

J is TRBJ2-1 and V is TRBV7-2, with D tentatively TRBD2 (5 bases). The CDR3 totals 14 residues. Germline CDR1 and CDR2: SGHTA and FQGNSA. The ends were cut back, 0 bases at V and 5 bases at J, with 8 bases in the middle. CDR3 sequence: CASSLAAENNEQFF. The CDR3 nucleotides read TGTGCCAGCAGCTTAGCAGCGGAAAACAATGAGCAGTTCTTC. The full variable domain, its missing parts supplied by reference TRBV7-2 and TRBJ2-1, is GAGVSQSPSNKVTEKGKDVELRCDPISGHTALYWYRQSLGQGLEFLIYFQGNSAPDKSGLPSDRFSAERTGGSVSTLTIQRTQQEDSAVYLCASSLAAENNEQFFGPGTRLTVL.

This chain links TRBV6-4 with TRBJ1-6; 7 nucleotides match TRBD1. The ends lost 2 bases at V and 6 bases at J; junction bases unmatched: 13. The CDR3 totals 18 residues. Germline-derived CDR1 and CDR2 are MRHNA and SNTAGT. The CDR3 DNA is TGTGCCAGCAGTGACCCATTCCGTCGGGACAGAAGTAATTCACCCCTCCACTTT. This encodes CASSDPFRRDRSNSPLHF.

In DNA, the CDR3 is TGTGCCACCAGCAGAGACGGAGGCACAGATACGCAGTATTTT. Its translation: CATSRDGGTDTQYF. V gene TRBV15 combines with J gene TRBJ2-3; D remains unclear. The CDR3 contains 14 residues. V was cut by 0 bases and J by 1 base, with 5 bases left in between. Germline V gene data show CDR1 as LNHNV and CDR2 as YYDKDF (reference sequence). Full variable domain (missing parts from reference TRBV15 and TRBJ2-3): DAMVIQNPRYQVTQFGKPVTLSCSQTLNHNVMYWYQQKSSQAPKLLFHYYDKDFNNEADTPDNFQSRRPNTSFCFLDIRSPGLGDTAMYLCATSRDGGTDTQYFGPGTRLTVL.

The rearrangement joins TRBV5-1 to TRBJ2-1; perhaps TRBD2 as D (6 bases). CDR1 and CDR2 from the germline V gene are SGHRS and YFSETQ. Trimming took off 2 bases at V and 7 bases at J, with 7 bases between the two ends. The CDR3 length is 12 residues. Here the CDR3 DNA reads TGCGCCAGCAGCTTCCGGGGGAATGAGCAGTTCTTC. It is translated as CASSFRGNEQFF.

The count of this clone is one. The rearrangement uses TRBV4-3 and TRBJ1-3; D not resolved. The germline V and J ends were trimmed by 3 bases and 4 bases, with 7 bases remaining between them. The length of the CDR3 is 13 residues. Germline CDR1 LGHNA, CDR2 YSLEER. The CDR3 spells CASSQGAGNTIYF. In DNA form, the CDR3 reads TGCGCCAGCAGCCAGGGAGCCGGAAACACCATATATTTT.

V is TRBV6-5 and J is TRBJ1-1; D is unclear. V was clipped by 2 bases and J by 5 bases, with 6 bases between them. Germline V gene data show CDR1 as MNHEY and CDR2 as SVGAGI. The CDR3 consists of 12 residues. CDR3 DNA: TGTGCCAGCAGTTACACGCCAACTGAAGCTTTCTTT. Protein sequence: CASSYTPTEAFF.

The chain links TRBV5-1 to TRBJ1-1, with a tentative D call TRBD1 (5 bases). Germline loops: CDR1 SGHRS, CDR2 YFSETQ. The CDR3 has 14 amino acids. Deletions cut 4 bases from V and 0 bases from J, with 10 bases between. CDR3 in amino acids: CASSPGTVNTEAFF. Here the CDR3 DNA reads TGCGCCAGCAGCCCCGGGACGGTGAACACTGAAGCTTTCTTT.

The rearrangement uses TRBV5-1 and TRBJ2-2; D is perhaps TRBD1 (6 bases). CDR1 SGHRS and CDR2 YFSETQ come from the germline V gene. The CDR3 totals 13 residues. Trimming removed 5 bases from V and 5 bases from J, with 10 bases in between. Here the CDR3 reads CASRPTGTGELFF. The CDR3 DNA reads as TGCGCCAGCAGACCAACAGGGACCGGGGAGCTGTTTTTT.

The rearrangement uses TRBV6-1 and TRBJ1-6; TRBD1 is a possible D gene (6 bases). The CDR3 length is 13 residues. Trimming cost V 6 bases and J 10 bases, with 13 bases left between them. Germline values: CDR1 MNHNS, CDR2 SASEGT. The CDR3 region has the DNA TGTGCCAGCAGGAACACAGGGCGGTCACCCCTCCACTTT. Translation: CASRNTGRSPLHF.

The V and J genes are TRBV5-6 and TRBJ2-7; maybe TRBD2 (5 bases). This CDR3 region has 14 residues. V gave up 7 bases and J gave up 0 bases, with 14 bases separating them. The germline V gene has CDR1 SGHDT and CDR2 YYEEEE. CDR3 amino acids: CASSRELSSYEQYF. The CDR3 bases are TGTGCCAGCTCTCGGGAACTTAGCTCCTACGAGCAGTACTTC. Supplemented by reference TRBV5-6 and TRBJ2-7, the full variable domain reads DAGVTQSPTHLIKTRGQQVTLRCSPKSGHDTVSWYQQALGQGPQFIFQYYEEEERQRGNFPDRFSGHQFPNYSSELNVNALLLGDSALYLCASSRELSSYEQYFGPGTRLTVT.

This clone was seen once. The rearrangement links TRBV7-2 to TRBJ1-2; 7 bases match TRBD1. Germline lookup yields CDR1 SGHTA and CDR2 FQGNSA. Trimming removed 3 bases from V and 5 bases from J; junction bases left unmatched: 6. The CDR3 is made up of 14 amino acids. The CDR3 loop is CASSFIQGSYGYTF. DNA for the CDR3: TGTGCCAGCAGCTTCATACAGGGGAGTTATGGCTACACCTTC.

The chain recombines TRBV7-3 with TRBJ2-1; the D call may be TRBD1 or TRBD2 (6 bases each). The V gene lost 5 bases and the J gene lost 6 bases, with 14 bases spanning the gap. The germline CDR1 and CDR2 sequences are SGHTA and FQGTGA. The CDR3 consists of 14 residues. The CDR3 region is CASSEGGKVNEQFF. CDR3 nucleotides: TGTGCCAGCAGCGAGGGGGGCAAGGTCAATGAGCAGTTCTTC. Drawing the rest from reference TRBV7-3 and TRBJ2-1, the complete variable domain is GAGVSQTPSNKVTEKGKYVELRCDPISGHTALYWYRQSLGQGPEFLIYFQGTGAADDSGLPNDRFFAVRPEGSVSTLKIQRTERGDSAVYLCASSEGGKVNEQFFGPGTRLTVL.

This clone was detected a few times. The chain combines TRBV10-3 with TRBJ2-2; 14 bases are a match to TRBD2. Per the germline V gene, CDR1 is ENHRY and CDR2 is SYGVKD. J gave up 6 bases and V 6 bases, and 3 bases lay outside the gene matches. The CDR3 extends over 15 amino acids. The CDR3 reads CAISPTSGGAGELFF. The CDR3 coding sequence is TGTGCCATCAGCCCGACTAGCGGGGGGGCCGGGGAGCTGTTTTTT.

The genes are TRBV12-5 and TRBJ1-5, with TRBD1 as a possible D gene (5 bases). The V end was cut by 2 bases, the J end by 0 bases, with 14 bases between. The V gene's germline CDR1 is LGHNT and CDR2 FRNRAP. This CDR3 contains 17 residues. The CDR3 is CASGLLRDGRSNQPQHF. The DNA of the CDR3 is TGTGCTAGTGGTTTGCTCCGGGACGGTCGTAGCAATCAGCCCCAGCATTTT.

The chain carries TRBV29-1 and TRBJ2-7; a weak D match, TRBD1 (5 bases). The CDR3 length is 13 residues. Germline CDR1 SQVTM, CDR2 ANQGSEA. V lost 7 bases and J lost 7, with 20 bases in between. CDR3 nucleotide sequence: TGCAGCGCAGAAGGGCAGACAGCCCGAGAGCAGTACTTC. Protein product: CSAEGQTAREQYF.

The V and J genes are TRBV9 and TRBJ2-7; tentatively, D is TRBD2 (5 bases). The ends were cut back, 2 bases at V and 0 bases at J, with 15 bases in the middle. The CDR3 covers 16 residues. Germline V gives CDR1 SGDLS, CDR2 YYNGEE. CDR3 loop: CASSVYDGIPSYEQYF. The CDR3 coding sequence is TGTGCCAGCAGCGTGTATGACGGGATTCCCTCCTACGAGCAGTACTTC.

The chain is built from TRBV30 and TRBJ1-4; D gene ambiguous. With 6 bases removed from V and 3 bases from J, the gap between germline ends came to 17 bases. CDR1 and CDR2 (germline): GTSNPN, SVGIG (reference sequence). This CDR3 is built from 15 residues. The CDR3, as DNA: TGTGCCTGCGGGGTAACGTCGGCGGCTAATGAAAAACTGTTTTTT. It translates to CACGVTSAANEKLFF.

The V gene is TRBV6-5, the J gene TRBJ1-6; 9 bases align to TRBD1. Germline V gives CDR1 MNHEY, CDR2 SVGAGI. With V trimmed by 0 bases and J by 8 bases, 2 bases remained unmatched. The CDR3 has 15 residues. The DNA of the CDR3 is TGTGCCAGCAGTTACTCGGGACAGGGTGATTCACCCCTCCACTTT. It encodes CASSYSGQGDSPLHF.

The sample holds a few counts of this clone. V and J are TRBV27 and TRBJ2-7, with D tentatively TRBD2 (7 bases). The CDR3 totals 15 residues. From germline, CDR1 is MNHEY and CDR2 SMNVEV (reference sequence). Trimming pared 6 bases from V and 4 bases from J, leaving 19 bases between. This CDR3 is CASSPLTGGAYEQYF. CDR3 in DNA: TGTGCCAGCAGCCCCCTGACGGGGGGCGCGTACGAGCAGTACTTC.

Only a few counts were recorded for this clone. The chain joins TRBV19 to TRBJ1-1; TRBD1 matches 7 bases. Germline loops: CDR1 LNHDA, CDR2 SQIVND (reference sequence). J lost 4 bases, V lost 3 bases, and 8 bases had no gene match. The CDR3 spans 15 residues. The CDR3 here is CASSIGAQGSTEAFF. CDR3 sequence (DNA): TGTGCCAGTAGTATCGGGGCACAGGGGTCCACTGAAGCTTTCTTT. Combining the CDR3 with reference TRBV19 and TRBJ1-1 gives the whole variable domain DGGITQSPKYLFRKEGQNVTLSCEQNLNHDAMYWYRQDPGQGLRLIYYSQIVNDFQKGDIAEGYSVSREKKESFPLTVTSAQKNPTAFYLCASSIGAQGSTEAFFGQGTRLTVV.

V and J are TRBV7-2 and TRBJ1-2; D gene unclear. V was pared by 0 bases and J by 8 bases, with 7 bases between. The CDR3 spans 12 residues. CDR1 SGHTA and CDR2 FQGNSA come from the germline V gene. The chain's CDR3 is CASSLAGWGYTF. The CDR3 DNA is TGTGCCAGCAGCTTAGCAGGATGGGGCTACACCTTC.

V gene TRBV5-1 combines with J gene TRBJ2-5, with 8 positions matching TRBD1. The length of the CDR3 is 16 residues. V trimming: 0 bases; J trimming: 1 base; junction bases outside the gene matches: 5. CDR1 is SGHRS and CDR2 is YFSETQ in the germline V gene. CDR3 region: CASSLAPGQGQETQYF. As DNA, the CDR3 is TGCGCCAGCAGCTTGGCCCCCGGACAGGGCCAAGAGACCCAGTACTTC. Looking up the rest from reference TRBV5-1 and TRBJ2-5 gives the full variable domain: KAGVTQTPRYLIKTRGQQVTLSCSPISGHRSVSWYQQTPGQGLQFLFEYFSETQRNKGNFPGRFSGRQFSNSRSEMNVSTLELGDSALYLCASSLAPGQGQETQYFGPGTRLLVL.

The chain uses TRBV19 and TRBJ1-1; D remains unclear. Germline V gives CDR1 LNHDA, CDR2 SQIVND (reference sequence). CDR3 length: 13 amino acids. Trimming removed 2 bases from V and 0 bases from J, with 4 bases in between. The CDR3: CASSINMNTEAFF. The CDR3 nucleotides read TGTGCCAGTAGTATAAACATGAACACTGAAGCTTTCTTT.

This chain connects TRBV29-1 to TRBJ1-2; D is unclear. The length of the CDR3 is 15 residues. Looked up from germline, CDR1 is SQVTM and CDR2 is ANQGSEA. Trimming took 4 bases from V and 6 from J, leaving 21 bases between them. In nucleotides, the CDR3 is TGCAGCGTTGCCCTCAACAAGGGTTTAGGGAATGGCTACACCTTC. Amino acid sequence: CSVALNKGLGNGYTF. The whole variable domain, filled in from reference TRBV29-1 and TRBJ1-2, reads SAVISQKPSRDICQRGTSLTIQCQVDSQVTMMFWYRQQPGQSLTLIATANQGSEATYESGFVIDKFPISRPNLTFSTLTVSNMSPEDSSIYLCSVALNKGLGNGYTFGSGTRLTVV.

This clone was found once. The chain carries TRBV4-3 and TRBJ1-6, with 7 bases that match TRBD1. The CDR3 has 17 amino acids. V trimming: 3 bases; J trimming: 0 bases; junction bases outside the gene matches: 5. In germline, CDR1 is LGHNA, CDR2 YSLEER. The CDR3 protein is CASSQRTGSSYNSPLHF. The CDR3 coding sequence is TGCGCCAGCAGCCAGAGGACAGGAAGCTCCTATAATTCACCCCTCCACTTT.

This clone was observed once. J is TRBJ1-4 and V is TRBV5-6; possible D gene TRBD1, 5 bases. The V and J ends lost 4 bases and 8 bases respectively, with 21 bases between them. The CDR3 covers 16 residues. The germline CDR1 and CDR2 sequences are SGHDT and YYEEEE. This CDR3 is CASSTPGRDRGEKLFF. The CDR3 DNA follows: TGTGCCAGCAGCACTCCGGGACGGGATCGGGGGGAAAAACTGTTTTTT.

This clone occurred once. This sequence joins TRBV27 and TRBJ2-1, with a weak D call TRBD1 (6 bases). The CDR3 loop spans 16 amino acids. The germline V gene has CDR1 MNHEY and CDR2 SMNVEV (reference sequence). V lost 4 bases and J 9 bases, leaving 22 bases between the germline ends. Here the CDR3 DNA reads TGTGCCAGCAGTTCCCCCGGGGCAGGGGCCATGCGTGAGCAGTTCTTC. This encodes CASSSPGAGAMREQFF.

The V call is TRBV25-1, the J call TRBJ1-4; perhaps TRBD1 as D (6 bases). Deletions cut 10 bases from V and 7 bases from J, with 22 bases between. The germline gives CDR1 MGHDK, CDR2 SYGVNS. This CDR3 region has 15 residues. The CDR3 nucleotides read TGTGCCACCGGCGTCCGGGGGACAAACTCTGAAAAACTGTTTTTT. Its translation is CATGVRGTNSEKLFF.

The chain combines TRBV5-1 with TRBJ2-7; TRBD2 aligns across 14 bases. Germline trimming cut 4 bases from V and 4 bases from J; bases unmatched to any gene: 4. Germline CDR1 is SGHRS and CDR2 is YFSETQ. The CDR3 consists of 15 residues. CDR3 protein: CASSRGTSGSYEQYF. In nucleotides, the CDR3 is TGCGCCAGCAGCCGTGGGACTAGCGGGAGTTACGAGCAGTACTTC.

The chain couples TRBV7-8 to TRBJ2-7; D not certain. CDR1 is SGHVS and CDR2 is FQNEAQ in the germline V gene. The CDR3 is 15 amino acids. The V and J ends lost 1 base and 2 bases respectively, with 12 bases between them. The CDR3 region has the DNA TGTGCCAGCAGCTTAGGGATGAGGATTCCCTACGAGCAGTACTTC. This translates into CASSLGMRIPYEQYF. The variable domain in full, with the rest retrieved from reference TRBV7-8 and TRBJ2-7, is GAGVSQSPRYKVAKRGQDVALRCDPISGHVSLFWYQQALGQGPEFLTYFQNEAQLDKSGLPSDRFFAERPEGSVSTLKIQRTQQEDSAVYLCASSLGMRIPYEQYFGPGTRLTVT.